This TCR beta chain was profiled in a study of early T cells in non-severe SARS-CoV-2 infection. Study as a whole: Unsorted whole-blood RNA was sequenced in bulk, leaving chains unpaired.

Points on this clonotype: Its antigen is not known.

The TCR library protocol was used to attach unique molecular identifiers. These identifiers were attached to individual cDNA molecules. TCRdb ran MiXCR on the 5' RACE reads and lists one entry per CDR3 protein. The sample contains around 94,000 distinct CDR3 sequences, around 13% of which appear only once. General study findings and limits: There was a bias toward anti-spike CD8 responses in VDJdb matching, which missed private and CD4 specificities.

The CDR3 has 13 amino acids. The germline V gene encodes CDR1 SGHRS and CDR2 YFSETQ. V was trimmed by 0 bases and J by 12 bases, leaving 13 bases between them. The sequence was collected from an adult who was a healthcare worker with PCR-confirmed SARS-CoV-2 infection or an uninfected control (not recorded which). V and J are TRBV5-1 and TRBJ2-4; the D gene is possibly TRBD1 (6 bases). The sample comprised whole blood. The CDR3 spells CASSLDGLGGQYF. DNA of the CDR3: TGCGCCAGCAGCTTGGATGGTCTAGGGGGTCAGTACTTC.